What follows are 27 T cell receptor beta chains derived from one specimen sequenced in a study of CDR3 diversity in severe acne (dated by TCRdb to between 2019 and 2020). Library preparation used PCR. The sample was run on an Illumina HiSeq 2000. TCRdb reanalyzed the raw reads on its own, using fastp at Q25 for trimming and MiXCR for clone calling, and kept in-frame beta chains. Here each entry gathers all rows of one CDR3 protein and keeps the most common genes and DNA. Recorded for this sample are more than 70,000 distinct CDR3 sequences; around 50% of them occurred a single time. Of the sample, approximately 10% is held by the ten largest clones. Sequenced material: blood. Receptor source: a male donor with severe acne vulgaris.

The gene calls are TRBV11-2 and TRBJ2-7; unclear D gene. The V gene lost 4 bases and the J gene lost 0 bases, with 10 bases spanning the gap. CDR1 is SGHAT and CDR2 is FQNNGV in the germline V gene. The CDR3 runs to 14 residues. The CDR3 region is CASSSGRGSYEQYF. DNA for the CDR3: TGTGCCAGCAGCTCGGGCAGAGGCTCCTACGAGCAGTACTTC.

Comments on this clonotype: Since a much larger clone is just one base distant, this may be a read error. The V and J genes are TRBV2 and TRBJ1-4; D unresolved. The CDR3 covers 14 residues. Germline CDR1 SNHLY, CDR2 FYNNEI. CDR3 nucleotide sequence: TGTGCCAGCAGTCGACAATCGACTAATGAAAAACTGCTTTTT. Its protein is CASSRQSTNEKLLF. Supplemented by reference TRBV2 and TRBJ1-4, the full variable domain reads EPEVTQTPSHQVTQMGQEVILRCVPISNHLYFYWYRQILGQKVEFLVSFYNNEISEKSEIFDDQFSVERPDGSNFTLKIRSTKLEDSAMYFCASSRQSTNEKLLFGSGTQLSVL.

This clonotype was seen many times. The V and J genes are TRBV20-1 and TRBJ1-6, with 8 bases matching TRBD1. The germline gives CDR1 DFQATT, CDR2 SNEGSKA (reference sequence). V was pared by 6 bases and J by 8 bases, with 18 bases of the junction left unmatched. The CDR3 is 17 residues long. Here the CDR3 reads CSAQDAGQGARDSPLHF. The CDR3 nucleotides are TGCAGTGCCCAAGACGCCGGGCAGGGGGCGCGGGATTCACCCCTCCACTTT.

The genes are TRBV6-1 and TRBJ2-3; D gene uncertain. Per germline, CDR1 MNHNS and CDR2 SASEGT. Between the trimmed V and J ends, which lost 8 bases and 0 bases, there was a span of 6 bases. The CDR3 contains 12 residues. As DNA, the CDR3 is TGTGCCAGCGCGACCAGCACAGATACGCAGTATTTT. It encodes CASATSTDTQYF.

This clonotype was detected only a few times. The chain is built from TRBV10-3 and TRBJ1-5; D call uncertain. V lost 4 bases and J 7 bases, leaving 17 bases between the germline ends. The CDR3 covers 15 residues. Germline V gene lookup returns CDR1 ENHRY and CDR2 SYGVKD. In DNA, the CDR3 is TGTGCCATCAGTGGGGGTCCCGTCCGATCGCAGCCCCAGCATTTT. It encodes CAISGGPVRSQPQHF.

This chain uses TRBV19 with TRBJ2-5; D not certain. The CDR3 totals 15 residues. Trimming removed 0 bases at V and 2 bases at J, with 10 bases between. Germline CDR1 reads LNHDA; CDR2 reads SQIVND (reference sequence). This CDR3 is CASSIDLGFQETQYF. CDR3 DNA sequence: TGTGCCAGTAGTATAGATCTAGGGTTTCAAGAGACCCAGTACTTC.

This clonotype was detected many times. The CDR3: CASSFESAGDIEQYF. The CDR3 DNA reads as TGTGCCAGCAGCTTCGAGTCTGCAGGGGATATCGAGCAGTACTTC. The chain links TRBV7-8 to TRBJ2-7, with D maybe TRBD1 (6 bases). This CDR3 is built from 15 residues. The germline V gene encodes CDR1 SGHVS and CDR2 FQNEAQ. V gave up 3 bases and J gave up 6 bases, with 18 bases separating them.

The genes are TRBV20-1 and TRBJ2-7, with TRBD1 matching 12 bases. This CDR3 has 17 amino acids. V shed 3 bases and J 1 base; nucleotides not matched to a gene: 10. CDR1 and CDR2 (germline): DFQATT, SNEGSKA (reference sequence). This CDR3 is CSARDGGQGAWSYEQYF. In DNA form, the CDR3 reads TGCAGTGCTAGGGATGGGGGACAGGGGGCTTGGTCCTACGAGCAGTACTTC.

The chain links TRBV9 to TRBJ2-7; 9 nucleotides line up with TRBD2. The CDR3 contains 14 residues. Germline lookup yields CDR1 SGDLS and CDR2 YYNGEE. Trimming at V came to 2 bases and at J to 3 bases, leaving 3 bases not matched to a gene. CDR3: CASSVASGDYEQYF. In DNA form, the CDR3 reads TGTGCCAGCAGCGTGGCTAGCGGGGACTACGAGCAGTACTTC. Complete variable domain (other parts from reference TRBV9 and TRBJ2-7): DSGVTQTPKHLITATGQRVTLRCSPRSGDLSVYWYQQSLDQGLQFLIQYYNGEERAKGNILERFSAQQFPDLHSELNLSSLELGDSALYFCASSVASGDYEQYFGPGTRLTVT.

This clonotype was counted many times. This chain connects TRBV24-1 to TRBJ2-7, with a tentative D call TRBD2 (6 bases). The CDR3 sequence is 13 residues long. V dropped 5 bases and J dropped 2 bases, with 9 bases sitting between them. Germline V gives CDR1 KGHDR, CDR2 SFDVKD. CDR3 amino acids: CATSARGTYEQYF. DNA of the CDR3: TGTGCCACCAGTGCCCGGGGGACCTACGAGCAGTACTTC.

This clonotype has at least ten counts. The rearrangement uses TRBV7-3 and TRBJ2-2; 16 nucleotides align to TRBD2. This CDR3 contains 19 residues. J lost 6 bases, V lost 5 bases, and 12 bases had no gene match. The germline V gene has CDR1 SGHTA and CDR2 FQGTGA. The CDR3 DNA reads TGTGCCAGCAGCGCCCAGGGACTAGCGGGAGGGAGTACGGCCGGGGAGCTGTTTTTT. Its protein product is CASSAQGLAGGSTAGELFF.

This clonotype was detected only a few times. V and J are TRBV20-1 and TRBJ2-7; either TRBD1 or TRBD2 may fit D (5 bases each). The V end was cut by 4 bases, the J end by 2 bases, with 12 bases between. The CDR3 sequence is 13 residues long. Germline CDR1 reads DFQATT; CDR2 reads SNEGSKA (reference sequence). The CDR3 spells CSAIGDGTYEQYF. For the CDR3, the DNA is TGCAGTGCTATTGGGGACGGAACCTACGAGCAGTACTTC.

Worth noting for this clonotype: Mismatch with germline at one junction end may stem from a read error. The V gene is TRBV24-1, the J gene TRBJ2-2, with a weak D call TRBD2 (6 bases). Germline V CDR1 and CDR2: KGHDR, SFDVKD. The CDR3 loop spans 16 amino acids. CDR3 in amino acids: CATNDFSQEGTGELFF. The CDR3 DNA reads TGTGCCACCAATGATTTTTCGCAGGAGGGGACCGGGGAGCTGTTTTTT.

Remarks on this clonotype: Since a much larger clone is just one base distant, this may be a read error. This chain connects TRBV6-6 to TRBJ2-7; D perhaps matches TRBD1 (7 bases). The CDR3 consists of 14 residues. In germline, CDR1 is MNHNY, CDR2 SVGAGI (reference sequence). This CDR3 reads CASTYDRDSYKQYF. The CDR3 nucleotides are TGTGCCAGCACGTACGACAGGGACTCCTACAAGCAGTACTTC.

This clonotype occurred many times. The chain couples TRBV11-2 to TRBJ2-1, with a weak D call TRBD1 (6 bases). V was pared by 4 bases and J by 5 bases, with 15 bases between. This CDR3 comprises 15 residues. Germline V gene data show CDR1 as SGHAT and CDR2 as FQNNGV. CDR3 region: CASSWGTTTNNEQFF. The CDR3 DNA is TGTGCCAGCAGCTGGGGGACAACCACGAACAATGAGCAGTTCTTC. The complete variable domain, with remaining parts taken from reference TRBV11-2 and TRBJ2-1, reads EAGVAQSPRYKIIEKRQSVAFWCNPISGHATLYWYQQILGQGPKLLIQFQNNGVVDDSQLPKDRFSAERLKGVDSTLKIQPAKLEDSAVYLCASSWGTTTNNEQFFGPGTRLTVL.

The rearrangement uses TRBV2 and TRBJ1-3, with 8 bases aligning to TRBD1. There are 14 residues in the CDR3. Trimming took 6 bases from V and 4 from J; bases not matched to a gene: 5. CDR1 and CDR2 from the germline V gene are SNHLY and FYNNEI. CDR3 loop: CASSPDREGNTIYF. The CDR3 DNA follows: TGTGCCAGCAGCCCGGACAGGGAAGGAAACACCATATATTTT.

This clonotype was recorded many times. This chain connects TRBV4-3 to TRBJ2-3; no clear D gene. CDR3 length: 15 residues. V lost 4 bases and J lost 11, with 22 bases in between. Germline values: CDR1 LGHNA, CDR2 YSLEER. The CDR3 reads CASSPGPPRATLQYF. CDR3 DNA: TGCGCCAGCAGCCCCGGGCCCCCTCGCGCCACCCTGCAGTATTTT.

The chain combines TRBV24-1 with TRBJ2-3, with unresolved D. Trimming pared 8 bases from V and 2 bases from J, leaving 7 bases between. Germline V gives CDR1 KGHDR, CDR2 SFDVKD. The CDR3 runs 12 residues. CDR3 sequence (DNA): TGTGCCACCAAGAGGATCACAGATACGCAGTATTTT. Residues: CATKRITDTQYF.

At least ten counts were recorded for this clonotype. The J gene is TRBJ2-7, the V gene TRBV5-1; D uncertain. Deletions cut 1 base from V and 1 base from J, with 3 bases between. The CDR3 contains 12 residues. CDR1 and CDR2 (germline): SGHRS, YFSETQ. The CDR3 loop reads CASSLNSYEQYF. CDR3 nucleotide sequence: TGCGCCAGCAGCTTGAATTCCTACGAGCAGTACTTC.

A few counts support this clonotype. The chain has TRBV18 and TRBJ2-7; 9 bases are a match to TRBD1. V shed 3 bases and J 5 bases; nucleotides not matched to a gene: 2. CDR1 is KGHSH, CDR2 LQKENI, per germline. The CDR3 consists of 13 residues. This CDR3 reads CASSPGQGNEQYF. As DNA, the CDR3 is TGTGCCAGCTCACCTGGACAGGGGAACGAGCAGTACTTC.

This clonotype has ten or more counts. The chain couples TRBV29-1 to TRBJ2-7, with a possible D match to TRBD2 (5 bases). Germline CDR1 SQVTM, CDR2 ANQGSEA. The CDR3 runs to 12 residues. V was pared by 1 base and J by 2 bases, with 6 bases between. CDR3 loop: CSVEAGTYEQYF. The CDR3, as DNA: TGCAGCGTTGAAGCGGGAACCTACGAGCAGTACTTC.

This clonotype was counted at least ten times. The V call is TRBV5-1, the J call TRBJ2-1; D gene unclear. Germline CDR1 SGHRS, CDR2 YFSETQ. The CDR3 is 15 amino acids. V dropped 4 bases and J dropped 4 bases, with 15 bases sitting between them. This CDR3 reads CASSPVGAFYNEQFF. CDR3 nucleotide sequence: TGCGCCAGCAGCCCGGTGGGTGCGTTTTACAATGAGCAGTTCTTC. Full variable domain (remainder filled in from reference TRBV5-1 and TRBJ2-1): KAGVTQTPRYLIKTRGQQVTLSCSPISGHRSVSWYQQTPGQGLQFLFEYFSETQRNKGNFPGRFSGRQFSNSRSEMNVSTLELGDSALYLCASSPVGAFYNEQFFGPGTRLTVL.

This clonotype was seen more than once but under ten times. This chain connects TRBV11-2 to TRBJ1-5; a possible D gene is TRBD1 (6 bases). Per germline, CDR1 SGHAT and CDR2 FQNNGV. This CDR3 is built from 15 residues. Trimming took off 0 bases at V and 7 bases at J, with 13 bases between the two ends. CDR3 region: CASSLDSGVGQPQHF. The CDR3 nucleotides are TGTGCCAGCAGCTTAGACTCAGGGGTCGGGCAGCCCCAGCATTTT. The full variable domain, rest sourced from reference TRBV11-2 and TRBJ1-5, is EAGVAQSPRYKIIEKRQSVAFWCNPISGHATLYWYQQILGQGPKLLIQFQNNGVVDDSQLPKDRFSAERLKGVDSTLKIQPAKLEDSAVYLCASSLDSGVGQPQHFGDGTRLSIL.

V is TRBV6-5 and J is TRBJ2-7; 12 nucleotides align to TRBD2. Per the germline V gene, CDR1 is MNHEY and CDR2 is SVGAGI. The V and J ends lost 6 bases and 2 bases, in that order; junction bases with no gene match: 5. This CDR3 spans 15 amino acids. The CDR3 nucleotides read TGTGCCAGCAGATCTAGCGGGAGGGATACCTACGAGCAGTACTTC. The encoded protein is CASRSSGRDTYEQYF.

This clonotype was counted ten times or more. The chain carries TRBV5-8 and TRBJ1-4; D gene ambiguous. The CDR3 has 14 residues. Germline assignment: CDR1 SGHTS and CDR2 YDEGEE. Trimming removed 3 bases at V and 4 bases at J, with 10 bases between. CDR3 nucleotide sequence: TGTGCCAGCAGCTCCCCGGGGAATAATGAAAAACTGTTTTTT. Protein product: CASSSPGNNEKLFF.

The chain combines TRBV10-3 with TRBJ2-7; D ambiguous. The CDR3 runs 14 residues. Germline CDR1 ENHRY, CDR2 SYGVKD. Trimming cost V 0 bases and J 6 bases, with 12 bases left between them. CDR3 coding DNA: TGTGCCATCAGTGAGTCTGGTCAACCCGGCGAGCAGTACTTC. Amino acids: CAISESGQPGEQYF.

The rearrangement uses TRBV5-1 and TRBJ2-5, with 8 positions matching TRBD2. The germline V gene encodes CDR1 SGHRS and CDR2 YFSETQ. The CDR3 totals 16 residues. V gave up 2 bases and J gave up 2 bases; unmatched junction bases: 8. Here the CDR3 reads CASSFIFGGGQETQYF. The CDR3 coding sequence is TGCGCCAGCAGCTTTATCTTCGGGGGGGGGCAAGAGACCCAGTACTTC.